The entry that follows covers one T cell receptor beta chain sequence. Investigators reverse transcribed all isolated RNA, so they sequenced expressed TCRB transcripts. Libraries were prepared by immunoSEQ multiplex PCR; TCRdb keeps only in-frame clonotypes and omits some of them. The table has under 400,000 clones, around 12% seen once. The source of the sample is a study of beta chain features in type 1 diabetes. The CDR3 runs 14 residues. Trimming took 3 bases from V and 6 from J; bases not matched to a gene: 3. Germline lookup yields CDR1 SQVTM and CDR2 ANQGSEA. The specimen sequenced was naive CD4+ T cells from blood. The chain employs TRBV29-1 and TRBJ2-2, with 11 bases that match TRBD1. The sequence was collected from a man between 18 and 29 years old in good health. The CDR3, as DNA: TGCAGCGTTGATAGGACAGGGGGCCCCGGGGAGCTGTTTTTT. Translating gives CSVDRTGGPGELFF.